The entry below gives a single T cell receptor beta chain sequence along with its context. This sample is drawn from a study of T cell changes during pregnancy in multiple sclerosis. The data were produced by immunoSEQ multiplex PCR, yet TCRdb's version contains in-frame clones alone and is incomplete. The table records tens of thousands of clones, less than 95% of them present only once. The CDR3 consists of 11 residues. Germline V gene sequence: CDR1 SNHLY, CDR2 FYNNEI. V dropped 11 bases and J dropped 4 bases, with 12 bases sitting between them. This clonotype was obtained from a female donor with multiple sclerosis, enrolled in a pregnancy study. The sample here was CD8+ T cells from peripheral blood mononuclear cells, taken in the first trimester of pregnancy. The J gene is TRBJ2-7, the V gene TRBV2, with TRBD2 as a possible D gene (5 bases). CDR3 sequence (DNA): TGTGCCTCGCTGGAGGATTACGAGCAGTACTTC. As protein: CASLEDYEQYF.